A single sample is the source of the 30 T cell receptor beta chains below, sequenced in a study of regulatory T cells in long-lasting Graves disease. Time point described: persistent/refractory GD, antithyroid drugs over 5 years with positive TRAb. PBMC RNA served as the TCR library source. The authors built TCR beta libraries using iRepertoire HTBI primers and Arm-PCR of CDR3 regions. TCRdb passed the multiplex PCR reads through MiXCR, listing each CDR3 protein once. The sample yields 250,000 to 300,000 distinct CDR3 sequences, around 20% seen once. This specimen consisted of peripheral blood mononuclear cells (PBMCs), obtained when the disease was refractory, from a patient treated with antithyroid drugs. Receptors originate from a female donor with Graves disease.

This clonotype occurred a few times. The genes are TRBV11-2 and TRBJ1-2; tentative D call: TRBD1 (6 bases). From germline, CDR1 is SGHAT and CDR2 FQNNGV. The CDR3 is 15 amino acids. Trimming pared 0 bases from V and 8 bases from J, leaving 16 bases between. The CDR3 sequence is CASSLERTDVRGYTF. CDR3 DNA sequence: TGTGCCAGCAGCTTAGAAAGGACAGATGTGCGGGGCTACACCTTC.

In the case of this clonotype: This may come from a read error, since a much larger clone is one base off. The chain's CDR3 is CAGSSPAGGQETQYF. The CDR3 DNA sequence: TGTGCCGGCAGTTCCCCCGCGGGAGGGCAAGAGACCCAGTACTTC. This sequence joins TRBV28 and TRBJ2-5, with 9 bases matching TRBD2. The germline V gene has CDR1 MDHEN and CDR2 SYDVKM. The CDR3 runs to 15 residues.

The genes are TRBV20-1 and TRBJ2-5; 11 bases fit TRBD2. Germline V gene data show CDR1 as DFQATT and CDR2 as SNEGSKA (reference sequence). Unmatched junction bases numbered 10, after V lost 2 bases and J lost 5 bases. The CDR3 extends over 16 amino acids. The CDR3 loop is CSARTGTSGPPETQYF. The DNA of the CDR3 is TGCAGTGCTAGAACCGGGACTAGCGGCCCCCCCGAGACCCAGTACTTC.

V is TRBV15 and J is TRBJ2-1; D call uncertain. V dropped 0 bases and J dropped 5 bases, with 11 bases sitting between them. The CDR3 spans 15 residues. Germline V CDR1 and CDR2: LNHNV, YYDKDF (reference sequence). The CDR3 bases are TGTGCCACCAGCAGAGATTTATACCCAAACAATGAGCAGTTCTTC. This codes for CATSRDLYPNNEQFF. Full variable domain (rest looked up from reference TRBV15 and TRBJ2-1): DAMVIQNPRYQVTQFGKPVTLSCSQTLNHNVMYWYQQKSSQAPKLLFHYYDKDFNNEADTPDNFQSRRPNTSFCFLDIRSPGLGDTAMYLCATSRDLYPNNEQFFGPGTRLTVL.

A word on this clonotype: One end of the junction is discordant with germline, which a read error may explain. The CDR3, as DNA: TGCAGTGCTCCCAAGACAGACACAGAGATCCAGTACTTC. Protein sequence: CSAPKTDTEIQYF. This chain connects TRBV20-1 to TRBJ2-5; the D gene is possibly TRBD1 (5 bases). The CDR3 sequence is 13 residues long. CDR1 and CDR2 (germline): DFQATT, SNEGSKA (reference sequence).

Details on this clonotype: A much larger clone is a single base away; this may be a read error. The V gene is TRBV6-5, the J gene TRBJ1-5; 10 nucleotides line up with TRBD1. CDR3 length: 17 amino acids. Per germline, CDR1 MNHEY and CDR2 SVGAGI. For the CDR3, the DNA is TGTACCAGCAGTTACGGGAGGGACAGGGGAGCCAATCAGCCCCAGCATTTT. Residues: CTSSYGRDRGANQPQHF.

This clonotype was seen ten or more times. The chain joins TRBV6-1 to TRBJ1-6, with D unresolved. The CDR3 covers 14 residues. The germline CDR1 and CDR2 sequences are MNHNS and SASEGT. Trimming pared 7 bases from V and 9 bases from J, leaving 16 bases between. For the CDR3, the DNA is TGTGCCAGCATCGGAAGTTTCCTTAGTTCACCCCTCCACTTT. The encoded protein is CASIGSFLSSPLHF.

The rearrangement joins TRBV11-1 to TRBJ2-1; a weak D match, TRBD2 (6 bases). Trimming took 1 base from V and 0 from J, leaving 7 bases between them. This CDR3 is 15 amino acids long. Per germline, CDR1 SGHAT and CDR2 FQDESV (reference sequence). The CDR3 sequence: CASSLGSGSYNEQFF. For the CDR3, the DNA is TGTGCCAGCAGCTTAGGTAGCGGCTCCTACAATGAGCAGTTCTTC.

This clonotype has a count of ten or more. This chain joins TRBV11-2 and TRBJ2-7; perhaps D is TRBD1 or TRBD2 (5 bases each). The CDR3 consists of 15 residues. CDR1 SGHAT and CDR2 FQNNGV come from the germline V gene. V was trimmed by 5 bases and J by 0 bases, leaving 14 bases between them. This CDR3 is CASSQEFGTSYEQYF. The CDR3 nucleotides read TGTGCCAGCAGCCAGGAGTTCGGGACCTCCTACGAGCAGTACTTC.

This clonotype was seen more than once but under ten times. The J gene is TRBJ1-5, the V gene TRBV19; 7 bases are shared with TRBD1. The V gene end was trimmed by 6 bases and the J gene end by 1 base; junction bases not matched to a gene: 6. Germline-derived CDR1 and CDR2 are LNHDA and SQIVND (reference sequence). CDR3 length: 15 residues. CDR3 protein: CASSLTGKSNQPQHF. In DNA, the CDR3 is TGTGCCAGTAGCCTGACAGGGAAAAGCAATCAGCCCCAGCATTTT.

The chain couples TRBV7-2 to TRBJ2-3; D is unresolved. Germline-derived CDR1 and CDR2 are SGHTA and FQGNSA. The CDR3 sequence is 12 residues long. V was cut by 5 bases and J by 6 bases, with 9 bases left in between. CDR3 nucleotides: TGTGCCAGCAGCCGAATGGCGGATACGCAGTATTTT. Protein sequence: CASSRMADTQYF. The entire variable domain, with the rest obtained from reference TRBV7-2 and TRBJ2-3, is as follows: GAGVSQSPSNKVTEKGKDVELRCDPISGHTALYWYRQSLGQGLEFLIYFQGNSAPDKSGLPSDRFSAERTGGSVSTLTIQRTQQEDSAVYLCASSRMADTQYFGPGTRLTVL.

This clonotype was recorded many times. V and J are TRBV12-3 or TRBV12-4 and TRBJ1-5; possibly TRBD1 for D (6 bases). The CDR3 is 13 amino acids. The V and J ends lost 8 bases and 3 bases respectively, with 11 bases between them. CDR3 in DNA: TGTGCCAGCCGGCGGGACATCAATCAGCCCCAGCATTTT. Its translation is CASRRDINQPQHF.

The CDR3 spells CASSQGAGRGYTF. Written as DNA, the CDR3 is TGTGCCAGCAGCCAAGGGGCAGGGAGGGGCTACACCTTC. V and J are TRBV3-1 and TRBJ1-2; a possible D gene is TRBD1 (5 bases). The CDR3 loop spans 13 amino acids. V was clipped by 1 base and J by 8 bases, with 11 bases between them. CDR1 and CDR2 (germline): LGHDT, YNNKEL (reference sequence).

This clonotype was seen ten or more times. This chain connects TRBV6-1 to TRBJ2-7; the match to TRBD2 covers 9 bases. V shed 6 bases, J shed 0 bases, and the junction held 3 bases outside the gene matches. The CDR3 consists of 14 residues. The germline V gene has CDR1 MNHNS and CDR2 SASEGT. The DNA of the CDR3 is TGTGCCAGCAGGTCGACTAGCGGCTCCTACGAGCAGTACTTC. Translated, it gives CASRSTSGSYEQYF.

This chain links TRBV12-3 or TRBV12-4 with TRBJ1-5; D is undetermined. CDR3 length equals 14 residues. The ends were cut back, 8 bases at V and 2 bases at J, with 13 bases in the middle. Here the CDR3 reads CASSVPMGNQPQHF. CDR3 nucleotide sequence: TGTGCCAGCTCAGTCCCGATGGGCAATCAGCCCCAGCATTTT.

The chain has TRBV15 and TRBJ2-2, with 7 bases identical to TRBD2. The CDR3 runs to 13 residues. Germline trimming cut 8 bases from V and 0 bases from J; bases unmatched to any gene: 0. The V gene's germline CDR1 is LNHNV and CDR2 YYDKDF (reference sequence). The CDR3 is CATGTTNTGELFF. The CDR3 coding sequence is TGTGCCACCGGGACTACGAACACCGGGGAGCTGTTTTTT.

There are many counts of this clonotype. The V and J genes are TRBV6-5 and TRBJ2-7; unclear D gene. CDR1 MNHEY and CDR2 SVGAGI come from the germline V gene. There are 14 residues in the CDR3. Trimming removed 4 bases at V and 3 bases at J, with 13 bases between. CDR3 DNA: TGTGCCAGCAGTTTGGCCGACGGACGCTACGAGCAGTACTTC. Encoded protein: CASSLADGRYEQYF.

This clonotype was detected only a few times. The chain employs TRBV20-1 and TRBJ1-4; D remains unclear. The CDR3 spans 11 residues. The V gene lost 5 bases and the J gene lost 8 bases, with 9 bases spanning the gap. Germline CDR1 is DFQATT and CDR2 is SNEGSKA (reference sequence). CDR3 bases: TGCAGTGCTCCGGAGGACGAAAAACTGTTTTTT. Protein product: CSAPEDEKLFF.

This clonotype was seen more than once but under ten times. The J gene is TRBJ2-7, the V gene TRBV3-1; D might be TRBD1 (6 bases). The CDR3 runs to 14 residues. The V gene lost 4 bases and the J gene lost 5 bases, with 15 bases spanning the gap. Germline lookup yields CDR1 LGHDT and CDR2 YNNKEL (reference sequence). The CDR3 DNA follows: TGTGCCAGCAGCCGCCTCCGACAGGACGACGAGCAGTACTTC. Protein: CASSRLRQDDEQYF.

The sample holds a few counts of this clonotype. The chain employs TRBV12-3 or TRBV12-4 and TRBJ1-4; 7 bases agree with TRBD1. Trimming took 5 bases from V and 3 from J; bases not matched to a gene: 9. This CDR3 comprises 16 residues. CDR3 region: CASSENRGGANEKLFF. CDR3 DNA: TGTGCCAGCAGTGAGAACAGGGGAGGGGCTAATGAAAAACTGTTTTTT.

The rearrangement links TRBV20-1 to TRBJ2-7; weak D call: TRBD1 (5 bases). V gave up 1 base and J gave up 2 bases, with 15 bases separating them. The CDR3 sequence is 15 residues long. The germline V gene has CDR1 DFQATT and CDR2 SNEGSKA (reference sequence). The CDR3 spells CSARAIGENPYEQYF. CDR3 DNA sequence: TGCAGTGCTAGAGCTATAGGGGAAAACCCCTACGAGCAGTACTTC.

This clonotype has only a few counts. The chain carries TRBV15 and TRBJ1-5; 12 bases are a match to TRBD1. V was clipped by 1 base and J by 5 bases; unmatched bases: 12. Germline-derived CDR1 and CDR2 are LNHNV and YYDKDF (reference sequence). The CDR3 is 19 residues long. In nucleotides, the CDR3 is TGTGCCACCAGCAGAGGACCCGGGACAGGGGGCGCCTCTGATCAGCCCCAGCATTTT. The encoded protein is CATSRGPGTGGASDQPQHF.

The CDR3: CASRNRGSGDEQYF. CDR3 coding DNA: TGTGCCAGCAGAAACAGGGGGAGTGGGGACGAGCAGTACTTC. J is TRBJ2-7 and V is TRBV11-1; TRBD1 matches 8 bases. From germline, CDR1 is SGHAT and CDR2 FQDESV (reference sequence). CDR3 length equals 14 residues. V gave up 6 bases and J gave up 5 bases; unmatched junction bases: 9.

The chain uses TRBV30 and TRBJ1-6; no reliable D call. CDR1 and CDR2 from the germline V gene are GTSNPN and SVGIG (reference sequence). V lost 4 bases to trimming and J lost 4 bases, with 17 bases between them. This CDR3 region has 16 residues. As DNA, the CDR3 is TGTGCCTGGAACTACGACGATCCTACGTATAATTCACCCCTCCACTTT. Translated: CAWNYDDPTYNSPLHF.

This clonotype was detected ten times or more. The V gene is TRBV10-3, the J gene TRBJ2-6, with 7 bases fitting TRBD2. Germline trimming cut 6 bases from V and 2 bases from J; bases unmatched to any gene: 7. Germline loops: CDR1 ENHRY, CDR2 SYGVKD. The CDR3 totals 16 residues. CDR3 amino acids: CAISPTSSAGANVLTF. CDR3 DNA sequence: TGTGCCATCAGCCCGACTAGCTCGGCTGGGGCCAACGTCCTGACTTTC.

Ten or more counts support this clonotype. The chain is built from TRBV28 and TRBJ1-2; possible D gene TRBD1, 5 bases. The V end was cut by 4 bases, the J end by 0 bases, with 12 bases between. The germline V gene has CDR1 MDHEN and CDR2 SYDVKM. This CDR3 comprises 15 residues. CDR3 amino acids: CASSSSTGSNYGYTF. CDR3 coding DNA: TGTGCCAGCAGTTCATCCACAGGATCTAACTATGGCTACACCTTC.

At least ten counts were recorded for this clonotype. The V and J genes are TRBV12-3 or TRBV12-4 and TRBJ2-7; D remains unclear. Between the trimmed V and J ends, which lost 4 bases and 0 bases, there was a span of 10 bases. This CDR3 is built from 14 residues. CDR3 protein: CASSYPVTSYEQYF. The CDR3 bases are TGTGCCAGCAGTTACCCGGTCACCTCCTACGAGCAGTACTTC.

This clonotype was recorded many times. The rearrangement uses TRBV4-1 and TRBJ1-4; tentatively, D is TRBD1 (5 bases). V lost 1 base to trimming and J lost 6 bases, with 15 bases between them. The CDR3 covers 16 residues. Germline values: CDR1 MGHRA, CDR2 YSYEKL. The DNA of the CDR3 is TGCGCCAGCAGCCAAGCGTCGTCGGGGGGAGATGAAAAACTGTTTTTT. This sequence encodes CASSQASSGGDEKLFF.

Here the CDR3 reads CASSLDGGAGNTIYF. The CDR3, as DNA: TGTGCCAGCAGCTTGGATGGGGGCGCTGGAAACACCATATATTTT. The chain has TRBV5-4 and TRBJ1-3, with TRBD1 as a possible D gene (6 bases). The CDR3 loop spans 15 amino acids. V was pared by 0 bases and J by 2 bases, with 9 bases between. Germline loops: CDR1 SGHNT, CDR2 YYREEE (reference sequence).

The chain uses TRBV2 and TRBJ2-1; 10 bases are shared with TRBD2. The ends lost 8 bases at V and 5 bases at J; junction bases unmatched: 12. Germline-derived CDR1 and CDR2 are SNHLY and FYNNEI. This CDR3 has 16 amino acids. The CDR3 loop reads CASGLAGVSYHNEQFF. The CDR3 DNA reads as TGTGCCAGCGGCCTAGCGGGAGTGTCCTACCACAATGAGCAGTTCTTC. The full variable domain, rest sourced from reference TRBV2 and TRBJ2-1, is EPEVTQTPSHQVTQMGQEVILRCVPISNHLYFYWYRQILGQKVEFLVSFYNNEISEKSEIFDDQFSVERPDGSNFTLKIRSTKLEDSAMYFCASGLAGVSYHNEQFFGPGTRLTVL.